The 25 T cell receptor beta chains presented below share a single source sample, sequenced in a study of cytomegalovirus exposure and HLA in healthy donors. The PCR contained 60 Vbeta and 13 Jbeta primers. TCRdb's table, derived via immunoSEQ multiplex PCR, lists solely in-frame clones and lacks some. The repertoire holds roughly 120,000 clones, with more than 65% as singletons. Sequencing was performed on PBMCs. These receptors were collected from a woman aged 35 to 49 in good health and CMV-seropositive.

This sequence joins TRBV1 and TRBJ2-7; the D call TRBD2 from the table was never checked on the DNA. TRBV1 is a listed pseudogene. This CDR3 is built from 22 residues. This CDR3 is CTSSHVKPGTSGSTRSGYEQYF. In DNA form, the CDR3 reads TGCACCAGCAGCCATGTAAAACCCGGGACTAGCGGGAGTACCCGTTCGGGGTACGAGCAGTACTTC.

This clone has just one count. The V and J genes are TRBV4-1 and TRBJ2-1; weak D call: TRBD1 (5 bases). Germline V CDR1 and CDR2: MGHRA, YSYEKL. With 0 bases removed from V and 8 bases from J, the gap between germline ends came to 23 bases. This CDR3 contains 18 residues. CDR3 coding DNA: TGCGCCAGCAGCCAAGATGTGAGTCGACAGCGAGAGGTGGATGAGCAGTTCTTC. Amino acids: CASSQDVSRQREVDEQFF.

The CDR3 sequence: CASSLPRLSGANVLTF. DNA of the CDR3: TGTGCCAGCAGCTTACCCAGGCTTTCTGGGGCCAACGTCCTGACTTTC. V usage is TRBV7-9 and J usage is TRBJ2-6; D remains ambiguous. CDR1 and CDR2 from the germline V gene are SEHNR and FQNEAQ (reference sequence). The CDR3 contains 16 residues. V gave up 2 bases and J gave up 1 base, with 9 bases separating them.

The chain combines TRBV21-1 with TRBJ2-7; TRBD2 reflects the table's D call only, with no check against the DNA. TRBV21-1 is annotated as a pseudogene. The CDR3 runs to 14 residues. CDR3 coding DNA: TGTGCCAGCAGCAAAGACCCAGCGAGAAACGAGCAGTACTTC. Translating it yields CASSKDPARNEQYF.

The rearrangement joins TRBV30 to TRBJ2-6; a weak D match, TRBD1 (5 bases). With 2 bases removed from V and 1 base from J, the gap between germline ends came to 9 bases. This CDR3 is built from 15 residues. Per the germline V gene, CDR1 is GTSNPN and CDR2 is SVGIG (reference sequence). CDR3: CAWSLRVSGANVLTF. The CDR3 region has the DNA TGTGCCTGGAGTCTCAGGGTTTCTGGGGCCAACGTCCTGACTTTC.

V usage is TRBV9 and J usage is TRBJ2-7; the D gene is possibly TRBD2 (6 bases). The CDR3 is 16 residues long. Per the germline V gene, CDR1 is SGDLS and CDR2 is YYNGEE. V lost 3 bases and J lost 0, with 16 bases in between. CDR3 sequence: CASSASGSGGSYEQYF. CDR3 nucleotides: TGTGCCAGCAGCGCCTCCGGGAGCGGTGGCTCCTACGAGCAGTACTTC. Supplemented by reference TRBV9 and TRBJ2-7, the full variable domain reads DSGVTQTPKHLITATGQRVTLRCSPRSGDLSVYWYQQSLDQGLQFLIQYYNGEERAKGNILERFSAQQFPDLHSELNLSSLELGDSALYFCASSASGSGGSYEQYFGPGTRLTVT.

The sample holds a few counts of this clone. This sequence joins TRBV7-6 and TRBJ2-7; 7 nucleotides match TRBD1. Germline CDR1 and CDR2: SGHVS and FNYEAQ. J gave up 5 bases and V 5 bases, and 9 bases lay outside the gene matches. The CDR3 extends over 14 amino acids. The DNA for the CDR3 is TGTGCCAGCAGCCTGAAACAGGGGACCGACGAGCAGTACTTC. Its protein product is CASSLKQGTDEQYF. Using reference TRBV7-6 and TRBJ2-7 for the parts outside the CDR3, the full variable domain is GAGVSQSPRYKVTKRGQDVALRCDPISGHVSLYWYRQALGQGPEFLTYFNYEAQQDKSGLPNDRFSAERPEGSISTLTIQRTEQRDSAMYRCASSLKQGTDEQYFGPGTRLTVT.

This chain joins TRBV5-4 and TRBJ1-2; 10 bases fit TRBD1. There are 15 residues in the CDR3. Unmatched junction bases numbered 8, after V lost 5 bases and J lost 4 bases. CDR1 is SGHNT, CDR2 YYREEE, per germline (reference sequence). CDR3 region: CASRLGTGVLYGYTF. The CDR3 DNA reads TGTGCCAGCAGACTCGGGACAGGGGTCCTCTATGGCTACACCTTC.

The CDR3 is CASSYSKNIGNTIYF. The DNA of the CDR3 is TGTGCCAGCAGTTACTCGAAGAACATTGGAAACACCATATATTTT. The chain couples TRBV6-5 to TRBJ1-3; D ambiguous. This CDR3 is built from 15 residues. Trimming shortened V by 0 bases and J by 3 bases, and 9 bases separated the two germline ends. Germline CDR1 reads MNHEY; CDR2 reads SVGAGI.

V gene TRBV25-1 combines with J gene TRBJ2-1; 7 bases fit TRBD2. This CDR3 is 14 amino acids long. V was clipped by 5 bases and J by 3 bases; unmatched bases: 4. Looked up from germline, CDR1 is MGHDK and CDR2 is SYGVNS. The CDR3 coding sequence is TGTGCCAGCAGTCCCCCTAGCGGCTACAATGAGCAGTTCTTC. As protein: CASSPPSGYNEQFF. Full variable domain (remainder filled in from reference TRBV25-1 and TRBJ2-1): EADIYQTPRYLVIGTGKKITLECSQTMGHDKMYWYQQDPGMELHLIHYSYGVNSTEKGDLSSESTVSRIRTEHFPLTLESARPSHTSQYLCASSPPSGYNEQFFGPGTRLTVL.

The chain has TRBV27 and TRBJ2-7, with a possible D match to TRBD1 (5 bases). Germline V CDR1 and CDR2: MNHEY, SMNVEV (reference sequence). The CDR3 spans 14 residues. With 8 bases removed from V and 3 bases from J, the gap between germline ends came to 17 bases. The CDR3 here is CASSPQGPLYEQYF. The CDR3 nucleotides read TGTGCCAGCTCCCCCCAGGGTCCCCTCTACGAGCAGTACTTC.

For the CDR3, the DNA is TGTGCCAGCAGTTCCCCGAATGAGCAGTTCTTC. This gives the protein CASSSPNEQFF. This sequence joins TRBV2 and TRBJ2-1; D is ambiguous. The CDR3 has 11 amino acids. Trimming took off 5 bases at V and 7 bases at J, with 6 bases between the two ends. Germline V gene lookup returns CDR1 SNHLY and CDR2 FYNNEI. The full variable domain, with the rest looked up from reference TRBV2 and TRBJ2-1, is EPEVTQTPSHQVTQMGQEVILRCVPISNHLYFYWYRQILGQKVEFLVSFYNNEISEKSEIFDDQFSVERPDGSNFTLKIRSTKLEDSAMYFCASSSPNEQFFGPGTRLTVL.

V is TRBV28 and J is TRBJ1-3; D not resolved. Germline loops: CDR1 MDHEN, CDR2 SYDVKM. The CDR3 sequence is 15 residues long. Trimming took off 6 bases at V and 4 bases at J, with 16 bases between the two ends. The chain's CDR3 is CASSPPRAPGNTIYF. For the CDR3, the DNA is TGTGCCAGCAGCCCCCCGAGGGCGCCCGGAAACACCATATATTTT.

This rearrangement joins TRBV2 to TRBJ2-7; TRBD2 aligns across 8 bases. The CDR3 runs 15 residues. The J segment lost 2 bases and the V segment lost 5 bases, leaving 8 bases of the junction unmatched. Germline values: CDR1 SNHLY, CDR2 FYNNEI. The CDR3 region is CASSISSGSTYEQYF. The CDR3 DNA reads TGTGCCAGCAGTATATCTAGCGGGTCTACCTACGAGCAGTACTTC. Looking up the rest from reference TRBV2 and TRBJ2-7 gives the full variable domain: EPEVTQTPSHQVTQMGQEVILRCVPISNHLYFYWYRQILGQKVEFLVSFYNNEISEKSEIFDDQFSVERPDGSNFTLKIRSTKLEDSAMYFCASSISSGSTYEQYFGPGTRLTVT.

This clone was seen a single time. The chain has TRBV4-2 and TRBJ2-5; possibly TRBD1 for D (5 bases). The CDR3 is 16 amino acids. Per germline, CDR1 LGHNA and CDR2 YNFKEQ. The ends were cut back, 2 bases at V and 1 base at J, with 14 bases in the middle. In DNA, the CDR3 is TGTGCCAGCAGCCAATTTAAAGGAACAGGCCAAGAGACCCAGTACTTC. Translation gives CASSQFKGTGQETQYF.

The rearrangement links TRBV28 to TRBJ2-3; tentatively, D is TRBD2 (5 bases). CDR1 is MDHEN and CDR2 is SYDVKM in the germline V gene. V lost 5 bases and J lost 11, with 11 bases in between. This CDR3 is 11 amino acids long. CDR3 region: CASSRTGEQYF. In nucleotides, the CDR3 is TGTGCCAGCAGTAGAACCGGGGAGCAGTATTTT.

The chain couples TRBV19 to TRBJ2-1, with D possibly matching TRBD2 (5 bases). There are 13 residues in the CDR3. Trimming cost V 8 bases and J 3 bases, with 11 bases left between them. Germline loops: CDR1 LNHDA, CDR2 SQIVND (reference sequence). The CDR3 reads CASFGGLYNEQFF. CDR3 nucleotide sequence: TGTGCCAGTTTCGGCGGACTCTACAATGAGCAGTTCTTC.

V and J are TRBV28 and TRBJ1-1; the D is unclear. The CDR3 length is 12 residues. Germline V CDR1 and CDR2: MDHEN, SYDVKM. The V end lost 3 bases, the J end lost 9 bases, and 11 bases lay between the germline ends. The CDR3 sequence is CASSLNTEKAFF. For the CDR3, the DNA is TGTGCCAGCAGTTTGAACACAGAGAAAGCTTTCTTT.

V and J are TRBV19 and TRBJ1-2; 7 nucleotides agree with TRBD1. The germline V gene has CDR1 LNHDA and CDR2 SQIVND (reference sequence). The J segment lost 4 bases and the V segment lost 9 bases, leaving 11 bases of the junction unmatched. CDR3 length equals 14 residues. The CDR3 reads CASEQGSSRYGYTF. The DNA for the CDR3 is TGTGCCAGCGAACAGGGGAGTTCCCGCTATGGCTACACCTTC.

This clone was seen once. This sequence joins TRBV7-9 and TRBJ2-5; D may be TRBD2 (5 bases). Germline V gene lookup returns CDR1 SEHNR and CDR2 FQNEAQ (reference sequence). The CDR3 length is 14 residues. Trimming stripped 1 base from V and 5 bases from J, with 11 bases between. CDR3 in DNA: TGTGCCAGCAGCTTAGATGCGGGCGTGGAGACCCAGTACTTC. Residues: CASSLDAGVETQYF.

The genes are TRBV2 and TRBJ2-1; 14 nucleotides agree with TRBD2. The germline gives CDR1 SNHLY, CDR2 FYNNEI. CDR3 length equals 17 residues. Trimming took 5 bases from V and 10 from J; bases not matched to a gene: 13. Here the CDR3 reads CASSRDPGLAGEREQFF. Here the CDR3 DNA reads TGTGCCAGCAGTAGAGACCCGGGACTAGCGGGAGAAAGGGAGCAGTTCTTC.

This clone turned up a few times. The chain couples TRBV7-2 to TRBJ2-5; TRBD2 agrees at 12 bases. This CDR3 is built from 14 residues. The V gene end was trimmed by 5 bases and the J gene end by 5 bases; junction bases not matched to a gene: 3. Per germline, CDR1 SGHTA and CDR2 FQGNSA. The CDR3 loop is CASSRTSGRETQYF. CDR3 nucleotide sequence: TGTGCCAGCAGCAGAACTAGCGGGAGGGAGACCCAGTACTTC.

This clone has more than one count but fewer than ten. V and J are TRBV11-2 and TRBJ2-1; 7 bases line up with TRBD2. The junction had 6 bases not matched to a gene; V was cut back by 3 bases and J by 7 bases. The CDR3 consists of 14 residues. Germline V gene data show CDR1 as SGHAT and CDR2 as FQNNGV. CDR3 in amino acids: CASSLGTILNEQFF. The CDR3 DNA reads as TGTGCCAGCAGCTTGGGGACTATCCTAAATGAGCAGTTCTTC.

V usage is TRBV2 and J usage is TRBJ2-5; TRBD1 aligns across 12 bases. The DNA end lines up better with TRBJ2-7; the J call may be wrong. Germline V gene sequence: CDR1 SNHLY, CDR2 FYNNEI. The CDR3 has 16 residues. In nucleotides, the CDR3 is TGTGCCAGCAGCCCAAAACCGGGACAGGGGGCCGGCGAGCAGTACTTC. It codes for CASSPKPGQGAGEQYF.

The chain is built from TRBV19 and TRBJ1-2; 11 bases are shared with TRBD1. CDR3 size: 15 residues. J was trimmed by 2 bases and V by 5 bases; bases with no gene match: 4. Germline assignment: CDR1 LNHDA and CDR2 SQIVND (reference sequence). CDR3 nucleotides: TGTGCCAGTAGTCCTCGGGACAGGGGGAACTATGGCTACACCTTC. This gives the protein CASSPRDRGNYGYTF. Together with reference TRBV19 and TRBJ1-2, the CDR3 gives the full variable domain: DGGITQSPKYLFRKEGQNVTLSCEQNLNHDAMYWYRQDPGQGLRLIYYSQIVNDFQKGDIAEGYSVSREKKESFPLTVTSAQKNPTAFYLCASSPRDRGNYGYTFGSGTRLTVV.